This TCR beta chain stems from a study of CD8+ T cells in alopecia areata. Treatment noted: oral pan-JAK inhibitor, 5-10 mg twice daily. Following RNA extraction, reverse transcription yielded cDNA that acted as the sequencing template. Profiled with immunoSEQ multiplex PCR; TCRdb holds only in-frame clones, not every one. The data show around 190,000 clones, around three fifths seen once. V was shortened by 5 bases and J by 14 bases, with 16 bases between the two germline ends. Germline V gene lookup returns CDR1 LNHDA and CDR2 SQIVND (reference sequence). The CDR3 has 12 residues. The source is a human donor with alopecia areata. The sequencing used CD4+ T cells sorted from blood, collected around week 49, from a patient treated with tofacitinib. V usage is TRBV19 and J usage is TRBJ2-1; D perhaps matches TRBD2 (7 bases). DNA of the CDR3: TGTGCCAGTAGTCCACGGGGGGACAATAAGTTCTTC. It translates to CASSPRGDNKFF.